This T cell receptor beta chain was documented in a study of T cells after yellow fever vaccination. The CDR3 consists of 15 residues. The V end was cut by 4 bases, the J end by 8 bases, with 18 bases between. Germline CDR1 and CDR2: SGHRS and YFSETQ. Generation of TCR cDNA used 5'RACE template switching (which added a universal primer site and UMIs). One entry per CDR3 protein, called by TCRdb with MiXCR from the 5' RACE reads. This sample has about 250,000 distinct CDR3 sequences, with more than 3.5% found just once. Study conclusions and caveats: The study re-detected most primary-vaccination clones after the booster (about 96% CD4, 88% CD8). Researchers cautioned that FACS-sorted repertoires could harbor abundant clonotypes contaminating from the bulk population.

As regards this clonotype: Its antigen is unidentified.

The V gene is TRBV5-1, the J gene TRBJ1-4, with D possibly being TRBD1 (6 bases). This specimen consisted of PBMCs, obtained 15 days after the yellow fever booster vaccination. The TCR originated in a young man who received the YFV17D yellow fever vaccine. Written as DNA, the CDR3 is TGCGCCAGCAGCGTAGCAGGGGCTTCTGGAGAAAAACTGTTTTTT. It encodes CASSVAGASGEKLFF.